This T cell receptor beta chain stems from a study of blood T cell repertoires in COVID-19. Study-level information: Samples came from the United States, Italy and Spain, spanning acute and convalescent COVID-19. From T cells, B-cell-depleted T cells, or PBMCs came the material, which was cDNA or gDNA.

In the authors' methods: Estimation of nucleated cell counts relied on the amplification of reference gene primers. The repertoire was sequenced with immunoSEQ multiplex PCR; TCRdb's copy has only in-frame clones and lacks some. V and J calls and clone size are given by that table; D and trimming were obtained from the DNA. This table holds 350,000 to 400,000 clones, around 91% found once. Germline V gene data show CDR1 as SGHNT and CDR2 as YYREEE (reference sequence). The V segment lost 0 bases and the J segment 4 bases; nucleotides outside the gene matches: 3. CDR3 length: 15 residues. The sequence was obtained from a man aged 18 to 30 with active or convalescent COVID-19. The specimen sequenced was peripheral blood. The V call is TRBV5-4, the J call TRBJ2-1, with 8 bases aligning to TRBD2. The CDR3 region has the DNA TGTGCCAGCAGCTTGGTCCTAGCGGGTTACAATGAGCAGTTCTTC. Its protein is CASSLVLAGYNEQFF.